This entry describes one TCR beta chain. These data are taken from a study of blood T cell repertoires in COVID-19. For the study at large: COVID-19 samples collected from the United States, Italy and Spain covered acute and convalescent phases. PBMCs, B-cell-depleted T cells, or T cells were the source of the cDNA or gDNA that made up the material.

The V gene lost 1 base and the J gene lost 0 bases, with 4 bases spanning the gap. The germline CDR1 and CDR2 sequences are SGHRS and YFSETQ. The CDR3 length is 13 residues. Per the original data handling: It was from reference gene primer amplification that nucleated cell counts were estimated. Some clones are missing from TCRdb's copy, which holds only in-frame ones; the method was immunoSEQ multiplex PCR. The D gene and trimming were derived from the DNA, and the V and J assignments and clone size from that table. The repertoire consists of around 130,000 clones, with roughly 89% occurring once and the leading ten covering about 2%.

Sequencing used peripheral blood. This TCR was recovered from a woman aged 50 to 60 with acute or convalescent COVID-19. The chain has TRBV5-1 and TRBJ1-1; D not certain. CDR3 amino acids: CASSLRLNTEAFF. CDR3 in DNA: TGCGCCAGCAGCTTGCGTTTGAACACTGAAGCTTTCTTT. Full variable domain (rest looked up from reference TRBV5-1 and TRBJ1-1): KAGVTQTPRYLIKTRGQQVTLSCSPISGHRSVSWYQQTPGQGLQFLFEYFSETQRNKGNFPGRFSGRQFSNSRSEMNVSTLELGDSALYLCASSLRLNTEAFFGQGTRLTVV.